Below are 9 T cell receptor beta chains sequenced from a single sample in a study of spatial heterogeneity in lung cancer. TCRdb recomputed calls from the 5' RACE reads with MiXCR, one row per CDR3 protein. The sample includes tens of thousands of distinct CDR3 sequences, around 12% of them seen just once. Documented time point: sample taken at primary tumor resection. Tumor, nontumor lung or frozen PBMC supplied whole RNA, sequenced without sorting. Sample: PBMCs, taken at surgery. The receptor set was obtained from a male donor with early-stage non-small cell lung cancer.

This clonotype was seen a few times. The V and J genes are TRBV27 and TRBJ2-2; TRBD1 matches at 9 bases. Trimming removed 4 bases from V and 6 bases from J; junction bases left unmatched: 3. CDR1 and CDR2 (germline): MNHEY, SMNVEV (reference sequence). CDR3 length equals 14 residues. CDR3 loop: CASSSRQGAGELFF. The DNA for the CDR3 is TGTGCCAGCAGTTCCCGACAGGGGGCCGGGGAGCTGTTTTTT.

The V gene is TRBV7-2, the J gene TRBJ1-5; tentatively, D is TRBD1 (6 bases). Germline V gene data show CDR1 as SGHTA and CDR2 as FQGNSA. V lost 3 bases and J 4 bases, leaving 13 bases between the germline ends. This CDR3 contains 15 residues. The chain's CDR3 is CASSLDGTLNQPQHF. CDR3 nucleotides: TGTGCCAGCAGCTTGGATGGGACACTGAATCAGCCCCAGCATTTT.

This clonotype has at least ten counts. The V call is TRBV30, the J call TRBJ1-1; unclear D gene. CDR3 length equals 13 residues. The V gene lost 0 bases and the J gene lost 0 bases, with 5 bases spanning the gap. CDR1 is GTSNPN, CDR2 SVGIG, per germline (reference sequence). This chain's CDR3 is CAWSVHMNTEAFF. CDR3 nucleotide sequence: TGTGCCTGGAGTGTACACATGAACACTGAAGCTTTCTTT.

This chain links TRBV7-2 with TRBJ2-3; D might be TRBD2 (6 bases). The ends were cut back, 0 bases at V and 11 bases at J, with 24 bases in the middle. Germline V gene sequence: CDR1 SGHTA, CDR2 FQGNSA. This CDR3 comprises 17 residues. This chain's CDR3 is CASSLARDQNPKGGQYF. CDR3 nucleotide sequence: TGTGCCAGCAGCTTAGCGCGTGACCAAAACCCCAAGGGAGGGCAGTATTTT.

This clonotype appeared a few times. The chain recombines TRBV7-3 with TRBJ2-3; 11 nucleotides agree with TRBD2. The CDR3 has 18 amino acids. V lost 3 bases, J lost 1 base, and 9 bases stayed unmatched. CDR1 SGHTA and CDR2 FQGTGA come from the germline V gene. CDR3 loop: CASSFHTSGRVGTDTQYF. In DNA form, the CDR3 reads TGTGCCAGCAGCTTTCACACTAGCGGGAGAGTTGGCACAGATACGCAGTATTTT.

This clonotype has ten or more counts. In DNA, the CDR3 is TGCAGCGTGGGGAGACTGAAAGATACGCAGTATTTT. The encoded protein is CSVGRLKDTQYF. The chain links TRBV29-1 to TRBJ2-3, with D tentatively TRBD2 (5 bases). Per germline, CDR1 SQVTM and CDR2 ANQGSEA. Trimming cost V 6 bases and J 5 bases, with 12 bases left between them. The CDR3 is 12 amino acids.

There are many counts of this clonotype. This chain connects TRBV29-1 to TRBJ2-3; 11 nucleotides agree with TRBD2. The germline V gene has CDR1 SQVTM and CDR2 ANQGSEA. With V trimmed by 4 bases and J by 5 bases, 8 bases remained unmatched. This CDR3 has 15 amino acids. This CDR3 reads CSVGVAGGPGDTQYF. As DNA, the CDR3 is TGCAGCGTTGGGGTAGCGGGAGGGCCGGGAGATACGCAGTATTTT.

This clonotype has only a few counts. The chain employs TRBV7-2 and TRBJ2-5, with 10 bases lining up with TRBD2. V gave up 5 bases and J gave up 3 bases; unmatched junction bases: 6. The CDR3 sequence is 15 residues long. Germline loops: CDR1 SGHTA, CDR2 FQGNSA. As DNA, the CDR3 is TGTGCCAGCAGCCTTTTAGCGGGGGGTAAAGAGACCCAGTACTTC. It codes for CASSLLAGGKETQYF.

This chain links TRBV28 with TRBJ2-7; D gene uncertain. This CDR3 region has 13 residues. The germline V gene encodes CDR1 MDHEN and CDR2 SYDVKM. Trimming pared 4 bases from V and 4 bases from J, leaving 11 bases between. This chain's CDR3 is CASSSIPAYEQYF. CDR3 nucleotide sequence: TGTGCCAGCAGTTCGATCCCAGCGTACGAGCAGTACTTC.